The clone carrying this TCR beta chain was found a few times. Sequencing used immunoSEQ multiplex PCR; TCRdb keeps in-frame clones, though not all of them. The sample lists some 250,000 clones; more than 75% were seen once. These data come from a study of blood T cell repertoires in COVID-19. The CDR3 extends over 13 amino acids. Trimming cost V 11 bases and J 6 bases, with 16 bases left between them. The germline V gene has CDR1 MDHEN and CDR2 SYDVKM. The gene calls are TRBV28 and TRBJ1-4; D may be TRBD1 (6 bases). Sequenced sample: peripheral blood. The clonotype originates from a middle-aged woman who had recovered from COVID-19. This chain's CDR3 is CAGRGGRHEKLFF. Written as DNA, the CDR3 is TGTGCCGGGAGGGGGGGACGACATGAAAAACTGTTTTTT.